This T cell receptor (beta chain) was captured in a study of OX40 agonist ivuxolimab in advanced cancers. Sequencing was performed with immunoSEQ multiplex PCR; in TCRdb, only in-frame clones are kept and a portion is missing. The repertoire holds approximately 98,000 clones, around 93% seen once, with under 0.85% in the top ten. Material: CD4+ or CD8+ T cells sorted from blood, obtained in a trial of the OX40 agonist ivuxolimab. This receptor was taken from an adult with an advanced solid tumor such as melanoma, head and neck, liver or kidney cancer.

CDR3 sequence (DNA): TGTGCCAGTAGTTACCTGGGGAGCAATCAGCCCCAGCATTTT. Translating it yields CASSYLGSNQPQHF. V is TRBV19 and J is TRBJ1-5; D remains unclear. V was pared by 5 bases and J by 1 base, with 9 bases between. This CDR3 spans 14 amino acids. CDR1 is LNHDA and CDR2 is SQIVND in the germline V gene (reference sequence).